The next 26 T cell receptor beta chains were all read from a single sample in a study of blood T cell repertoires in COVID-19. Measured with immunoSEQ multiplex PCR; TCRdb has only the in-frame clones, and not every one. The data hold 300,000 to 350,000 clones, with roughly 84% observed a single time. Sample: PBMCs or T cells enriched from blood (not recorded which). The receptors shown here come from a woman aged 30 to 39 who had recovered from COVID-19.

The chain combines TRBV5-1 with TRBJ2-6, with 10 bases identical to TRBD1. Germline V lookup: CDR1 SGHRS, CDR2 YFSETQ. Trimming at V came to 3 bases and at J to 2 bases, leaving 2 bases not matched to a gene. This CDR3 has 16 residues. CDR3 nucleotide sequence: TGCGCCAGCAGCTCCGGGACAGGGGCTGGGGCCAACGTCCTGACTTTC. Residues: CASSSGTGAGANVLTF.

V usage is TRBV2 and J usage is TRBJ1-4, with D unclear. This CDR3 region has 12 residues. CDR1 and CDR2 from the germline V gene are SNHLY and FYNNEI. With 8 bases removed from V and 3 bases from J, the gap between germline ends came to 7 bases. This CDR3 is CASRVSNEKLFF. In DNA, the CDR3 is TGTGCCAGCCGGGTTTCTAATGAAAAACTGTTTTTT.

This clone was seen only a few times. The V call is TRBV10-3, the J call TRBJ1-2; no clear D. Per the germline V gene, CDR1 is ENHRY and CDR2 is SYGVKD. The V end lost 6 bases, the J end lost 4 bases, and 12 bases lay between the germline ends. This CDR3 is 13 amino acids long. The CDR3 nucleotides read TGTGCCATCAGCCGGGGTACGGGCTATGGCTACACCTTC. Protein sequence: CAISRGTGYGYTF.

This chain links TRBV27 with TRBJ2-3; weak D call: TRBD1 (6 bases). V lost 3 bases and J lost 4, with 26 bases in between. The CDR3 has 19 amino acids. From germline, CDR1 is MNHEY and CDR2 SMNVEV (reference sequence). The CDR3 reads CASSLVPPGTLGVADTQYF. The CDR3 DNA is TGTGCCAGCAGTTTGGTCCCTCCCGGGACATTAGGCGTGGCAGATACGCAGTATTTT.

The V call is TRBV21-1, the J call TRBJ2-1; the D call of TRBD2 is as the table states it, not checked on the DNA. TRBV21-1 counts as a pseudogene. The CDR3 spans 17 residues. Here the CDR3 DNA reads TGTGCCAGCAGCAAAGCGCGACTAGCGGGGGGGCAATTTAGGCAGTTCTTC. It encodes CASSKARLAGGQFRQFF.

The rearrangement uses TRBV6-2 or TRBV6-3 and TRBJ2-2, with TRBD1 matching 9 bases. CDR3 size: 15 residues. The germline V gene encodes CDR1 MNHEY and CDR2 SVGEGT. V lost 5 bases to trimming and J lost 4 bases; unmatched junction nucleotides: 5. The CDR3 DNA is TGTGCCAGCAGTAACAGGGGGCGAGGCACCGGGGAGCTGTTTTTT. Its translation is CASSNRGRGTGELFF.

This clone was counted between two and nine times. This chain connects TRBV19 to TRBJ2-2; 8 bases fit TRBD1. Germline CDR1 and CDR2: LNHDA and SQIVND (reference sequence). Trimming cost V 5 bases and J 2 bases; bases outside gene matches: 16. The CDR3 contains 19 residues. The CDR3, as DNA: TGTGCCAGTAGTGATAAATGGACAGGGCCCCAGGAAAACACCGGGGAGCTGTTTTTT. Its protein is CASSDKWTGPQENTGELFF.

The rearrangement links TRBV27 to TRBJ2-5; D perhaps matches TRBD1 (6 bases). V was clipped by 1 base and J by 10 bases, with 16 bases between them. In germline, CDR1 is MNHEY, CDR2 SMNVEV (reference sequence). This CDR3 spans 14 amino acids. Here the CDR3 reads CASSLYRGKNYQYF. DNA of the CDR3: TGTGCCAGCAGTTTATATAGGGGGAAAAACTACCAGTACTTC.

V gene TRBV2 combines with J gene TRBJ2-6; TRBD1 agrees at 7 bases. CDR1 is SNHLY, CDR2 FYNNEI, per germline. This CDR3 is built from 18 residues. J gave up 2 bases and V 7 bases, and 14 bases lay outside the gene matches. The CDR3 coding sequence is TGTGCCAGCACCTTGAGGGGGCAGCTGCTCACTGGGGCCAACGTCCTGACTTTC. Its protein product is CASTLRGQLLTGANVLTF. The full variable domain, completed using reference TRBV2 and TRBJ2-6, is EPEVTQTPSHQVTQMGQEVILRCVPISNHLYFYWYRQILGQKVEFLVSFYNNEISEKSEIFDDQFSVERPDGSNFTLKIRSTKLEDSAMYFCASTLRGQLLTGANVLTFGAGSRLTVL.

In DNA form, the CDR3 reads TGCAGCGTTGGGACAGGGTACACTGAAGCTTTCTTT. Its translation: CSVGTGYTEAFF. This sequence joins TRBV29-1 and TRBJ1-1, with 8 nucleotides matching TRBD1. The CDR3 runs to 12 residues. Germline V gene data show CDR1 as SQVTM and CDR2 as ANQGSEA. The ends lost 4 bases at V and 3 bases at J; junction bases unmatched: 1.

V gene TRBV4-3 combines with J gene TRBJ1-1, with 7 positions matching TRBD1. The germline V gene encodes CDR1 LGHNA and CDR2 YSLEER. This CDR3 is built from 14 residues. V shed 0 bases, J shed 4 bases, and the junction held 2 bases outside the gene matches. The DNA of the CDR3 is TGCGCCAGCAGCCAAGACGACAGGGTCACTGAAGCTTTCTTT. It encodes CASSQDDRVTEAFF.

J is TRBJ2-3 and V is TRBV5-1; 9 nucleotides agree with TRBD2. The CDR3 contains 17 residues. Germline V CDR1 and CDR2: SGHRS, YFSETQ. The V gene end was trimmed by 0 bases and the J gene end by 3 bases; junction bases not matched to a gene: 8. CDR3 sequence (DNA): TGCGCCAGCAGCTTGGATCGAGCGGGGGGCCCTACAGATACGCAGTATTTT. Residues: CASSLDRAGGPTDTQYF.

The rearrangement uses TRBV3-1 (or the pseudogene TRBV3-2) and TRBJ2-5; TRBD2 matches at 11 bases. Looked up from germline, CDR1 is LGHDT and CDR2 is YNNKEL (reference sequence). The V and J ends lost 3 bases and 5 bases, in that order; junction bases with no gene match: 11. The CDR3 extends over 17 amino acids. This chain's CDR3 is CASSHHLSGGAVETQYF. The CDR3 DNA is TGTGCCAGCAGCCATCACCTTAGCGGGGGGGCAGTTGAGACCCAGTACTTC.

This clone occurred once. This chain connects TRBV19 to TRBJ1-4, with 8 nucleotides matching TRBD1. This CDR3 has 15 residues. Trimming removed 6 bases from V and 8 bases from J; junction bases left unmatched: 11. Germline V lookup: CDR1 LNHDA, CDR2 SQIVND (reference sequence). The CDR3 nucleotides are TGTGCCAGTAGCCCAGGACAGGGTGAGGGGGAAAAACTGTTTTTT. Translating gives CASSPGQGEGEKLFF.

The rearrangement uses TRBV2 and TRBJ2-7; D possibly corresponds to TRBD1 (5 bases). V dropped 8 bases and J dropped 2 bases, with 13 bases sitting between them. The germline gives CDR1 SNHLY, CDR2 FYNNEI. This CDR3 has 13 amino acids. DNA for the CDR3: TGTGCCAGCGAGGACAAACAGACCTACGAGCAGTACTTC. Amino acids: CASEDKQTYEQYF.

The V call is TRBV28, the J call TRBJ1-1, with TRBD1 as a possible D gene (6 bases). Trimming stripped 5 bases from V and 1 base from J, with 20 bases between. This CDR3 has 17 residues. The germline V gene has CDR1 MDHEN and CDR2 SYDVKM. The CDR3 loop reads CASSPSGRDIWNTEAFF. In nucleotides, the CDR3 is TGTGCCAGCAGTCCCTCCGGCAGGGACATTTGGAACACTGAAGCTTTCTTT.

Details on this clone: The sample holds other DNA sequences that translate to the same CDR3. V is TRBV28 and J is TRBJ1-3; no clear D gene. Trimming took off 3 bases at V and 4 bases at J, with 4 bases between the two ends. The V gene's germline CDR1 is MDHEN and CDR2 SYDVKM. CDR3 size: 12 residues. The CDR3 DNA is TGTGCCAGCAGTTTCGTGGGAAACACCATATATTTT. Translated, it gives CASSFVGNTIYF.

This sequence joins TRBV18 and TRBJ1-6; D is possibly TRBD1 (6 bases). CDR1 and CDR2 (germline): KGHSH, LQKENI. CDR3 length: 16 residues. Trimming removed 1 base from V and 6 bases from J, with 13 bases in between. The CDR3 DNA reads TGTGCCAGCTCACCACTTGGGGGCTCTAGTAATTCACCCCTCCACTTT. This sequence encodes CASSPLGGSSNSPLHF.

The chain combines TRBV19 with TRBJ2-7; D is possibly TRBD1 (6 bases). Germline V CDR1 and CDR2: LNHDA, SQIVND (reference sequence). V lost 6 bases and J 3 bases, leaving 9 bases between the germline ends. The CDR3 sequence is 12 residues long. The CDR3 DNA is TGTGCCAGTAGCGCACAGGGCTACGAGCAGTACTTC. The encoded protein is CASSAQGYEQYF.

The CDR3 nucleotides are TGCGCCAGCAGCCAGGGGGACAGCTCCTACAATGAGCAGTTCTTC. Translation: CASSQGDSSYNEQFF. The V gene is TRBV5-1, the J gene TRBJ2-1, with 7 nucleotides matching TRBD1. The CDR3 covers 15 residues. Trimming took 4 bases from V and 0 from J; bases not matched to a gene: 4. Germline CDR1 reads SGHRS; CDR2 reads YFSETQ.

The chain employs TRBV10-3 and TRBJ1-2; D not certain. Deletions cut 8 bases from V and 7 bases from J, with 17 bases between. CDR1 is ENHRY, CDR2 SYGVKD, per germline. The CDR3 is 13 amino acids. In DNA, the CDR3 is TGTGCCATCCACTCGGGAGGGTCCTTTGGCTACACCTTC. This sequence encodes CAIHSGGSFGYTF.

The CDR3 nucleotides read TGTGCCAGCAGCTTAATCCGGGAGGGGGGCAAAAACATTCAGTACTTC. It is translated as CASSLIREGGKNIQYF. This chain connects TRBV7-9 to TRBJ2-4, with 8 bases identical to TRBD2. With 2 bases clipped from V and 3 bases from J, the junction kept 6 bases outside the gene matches. This CDR3 comprises 16 residues. Germline assignment: CDR1 SEHNR and CDR2 FQNEAQ (reference sequence).

This clone came up a few times. The J gene is TRBJ1-1, the V gene TRBV27, with a possible D match to TRBD1 (5 bases). CDR1 and CDR2 (germline): MNHEY, SMNVEV (reference sequence). This CDR3 is 15 amino acids long. The ends were cut back, 3 bases at V and 3 bases at J, with 14 bases in the middle. The chain's CDR3 is CASSFIGAPDTEAFF. Written as DNA, the CDR3 is TGTGCCAGCAGTTTTATTGGGGCGCCGGACACTGAAGCTTTCTTT.

The J gene is TRBJ1-6, the V gene TRBV7-8, with a weak D call TRBD1 (6 bases). V lost 0 bases and J lost 7, with 7 bases in between. The germline CDR1 and CDR2 sequences are SGHVS and FQNEAQ. This CDR3 has 14 residues. CDR3 loop: CASSLAQGNSPLHF. In DNA, the CDR3 is TGTGCCAGCAGCTTAGCACAGGGAAATTCACCCCTCCACTTT.

The genes are TRBV28 and TRBJ2-6, with 12 bases matching TRBD2. Germline CDR1 and CDR2: MDHEN and SYDVKM. The CDR3 has 17 residues. V dropped 6 bases and J dropped 3; count of bases not matched to a gene: 6. In DNA, the CDR3 is TGTGCCAGCAGATCTAGCGGGGGGGCCCGTGGGGCCAACGTCCTGACTTTC. It encodes CASRSSGGARGANVLTF.

The sample holds one count of this clone. The J gene is TRBJ1-3, the V gene TRBV2; perhaps TRBD1 as D (5 bases). V lost 6 bases to trimming and J lost 0 bases, with 12 bases between them. The CDR3 is 15 amino acids. Per germline, CDR1 SNHLY and CDR2 FYNNEI. CDR3 nucleotide sequence: TGTGCCAGCAGCCCAGGGATAAACTCTGGAAACACCATATATTTT. This codes for CASSPGINSGNTIYF.